Detailed here is one TCR beta chain. Per the original methods: Using reference gene primer amplification, nucleated cell counts were estimated. The table came from immunoSEQ multiplex PCR; TCRdb's copy has only in-frame clones and leaves some out. V and J calls and clone size follow that table, whereas D and trimming were derived from the DNA. The sample has 130,000 to 150,000 clones, 88% seen once. This sample is part of a study of blood T cell repertoires in COVID-19. The clonotype was recovered from a woman in her fifties or sixties with acute or convalescent COVID-19. Sequencing was done on a sample of peripheral blood.

For the CDR3, the DNA is TGTGCCAGCAGCTCCACCGGGACACCGGCTGAAAAACTGTTTTTT. Amino acids: CASSSTGTPAEKLFF. J is TRBJ1-4 and V is TRBV3-1 (or the pseudogene TRBV3-2); tentative D call: TRBD1 (6 bases). The germline CDR1 and CDR2 sequences are LGHDT and YNNKEL (reference sequence). This CDR3 comprises 15 residues. Trimming cost V 5 bases and J 7 bases, with 17 bases left between them.